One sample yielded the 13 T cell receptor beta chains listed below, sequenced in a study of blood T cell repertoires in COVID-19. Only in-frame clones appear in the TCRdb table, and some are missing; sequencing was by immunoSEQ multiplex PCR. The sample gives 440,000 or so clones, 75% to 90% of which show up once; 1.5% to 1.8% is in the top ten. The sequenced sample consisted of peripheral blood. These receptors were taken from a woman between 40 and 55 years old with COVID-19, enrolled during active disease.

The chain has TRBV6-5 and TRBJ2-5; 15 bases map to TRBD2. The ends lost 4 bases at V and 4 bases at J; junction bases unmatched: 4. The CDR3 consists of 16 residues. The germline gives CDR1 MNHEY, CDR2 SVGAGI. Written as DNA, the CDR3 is TGTGCCAGCAGTTTGGGACTAGCGGGAGGCCGAGAGACCCAGTACTTC. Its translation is CASSLGLAGGRETQYF.

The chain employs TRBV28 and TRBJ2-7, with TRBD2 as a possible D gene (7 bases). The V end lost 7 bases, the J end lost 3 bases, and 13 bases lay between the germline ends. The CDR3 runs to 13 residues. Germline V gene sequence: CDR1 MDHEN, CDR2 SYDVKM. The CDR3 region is CASIGGELYEQYF. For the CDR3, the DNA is TGTGCCAGCATAGGGGGGGAGCTCTACGAGCAGTACTTC.

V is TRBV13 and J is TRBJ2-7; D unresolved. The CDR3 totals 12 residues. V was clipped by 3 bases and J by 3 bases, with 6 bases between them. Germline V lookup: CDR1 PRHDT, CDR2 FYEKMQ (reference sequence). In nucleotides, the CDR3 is TGTGCCAGCAGCTTTAGAAACTACGAGCAGTACTTC. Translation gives CASSFRNYEQYF.

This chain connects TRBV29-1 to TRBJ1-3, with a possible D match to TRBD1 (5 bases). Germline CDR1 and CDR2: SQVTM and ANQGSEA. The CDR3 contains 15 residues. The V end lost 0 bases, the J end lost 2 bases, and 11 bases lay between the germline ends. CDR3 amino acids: CSVEDVRVTGNTIYF. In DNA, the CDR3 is TGCAGCGTTGAAGATGTCAGGGTAACTGGAAACACCATATATTTT.

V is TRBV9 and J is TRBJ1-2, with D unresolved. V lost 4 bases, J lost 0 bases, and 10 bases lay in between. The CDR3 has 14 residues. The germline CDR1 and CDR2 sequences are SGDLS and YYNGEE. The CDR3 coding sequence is TGTGCCAGCAGCCCCTCGCGATCTAACTATGGCTACACCTTC. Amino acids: CASSPSRSNYGYTF.

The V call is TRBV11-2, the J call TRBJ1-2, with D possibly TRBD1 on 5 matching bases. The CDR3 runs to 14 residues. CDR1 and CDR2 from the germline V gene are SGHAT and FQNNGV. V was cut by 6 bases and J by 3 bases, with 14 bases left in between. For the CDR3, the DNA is TGTGCCAGCAGAAGGGGTACATCCCACTATGGCTACACCTTC. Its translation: CASRRGTSHYGYTF.

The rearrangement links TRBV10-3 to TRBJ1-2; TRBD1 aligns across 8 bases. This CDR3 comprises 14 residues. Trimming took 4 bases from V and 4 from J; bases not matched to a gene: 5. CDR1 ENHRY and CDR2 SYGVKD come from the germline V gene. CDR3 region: CAISAPGGGYGYTF. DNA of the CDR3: TGTGCCATCAGTGCCCCAGGGGGCGGCTATGGCTACACCTTC.

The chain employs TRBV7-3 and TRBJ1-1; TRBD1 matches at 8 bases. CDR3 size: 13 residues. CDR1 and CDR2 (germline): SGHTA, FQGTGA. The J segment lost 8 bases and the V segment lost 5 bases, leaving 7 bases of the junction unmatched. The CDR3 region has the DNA TGTGCCAGCAGCCCAGGGGGCGCAGGGGAAGCTTTCTTT. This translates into CASSPGGAGEAFF.

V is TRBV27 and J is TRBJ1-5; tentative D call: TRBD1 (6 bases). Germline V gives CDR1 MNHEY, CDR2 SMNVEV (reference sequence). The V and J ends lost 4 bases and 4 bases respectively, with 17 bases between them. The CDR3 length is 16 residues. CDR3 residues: CASSSTPGTGNQPQHF. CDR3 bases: TGTGCCAGCAGTTCCACCCCGGGCACAGGGAATCAGCCCCAGCATTTT.

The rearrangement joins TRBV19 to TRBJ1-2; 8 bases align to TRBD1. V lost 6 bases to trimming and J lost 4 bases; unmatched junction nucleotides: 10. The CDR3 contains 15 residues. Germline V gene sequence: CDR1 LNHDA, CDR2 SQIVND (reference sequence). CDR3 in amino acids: CASRFGTGPIYGYTF. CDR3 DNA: TGTGCCAGTAGGTTTGGGACAGGCCCGATCTATGGCTACACCTTC.

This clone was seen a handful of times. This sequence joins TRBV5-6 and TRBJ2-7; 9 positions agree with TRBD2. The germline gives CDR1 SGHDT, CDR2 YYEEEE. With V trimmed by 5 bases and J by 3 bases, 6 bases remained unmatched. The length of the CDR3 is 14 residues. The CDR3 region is CASSGTSQGYEQYF. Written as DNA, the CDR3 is TGTGCCAGCAGTGGGACTAGCCAGGGCTACGAGCAGTACTTC.

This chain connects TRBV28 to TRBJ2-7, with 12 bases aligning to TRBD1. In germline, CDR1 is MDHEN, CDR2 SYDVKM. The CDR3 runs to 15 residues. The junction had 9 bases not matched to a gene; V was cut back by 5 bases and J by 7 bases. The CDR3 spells CASSAPGQGAEEQYF. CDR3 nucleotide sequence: TGTGCCAGCAGTGCACCGGGACAGGGGGCAGAGGAGCAGTACTTC.

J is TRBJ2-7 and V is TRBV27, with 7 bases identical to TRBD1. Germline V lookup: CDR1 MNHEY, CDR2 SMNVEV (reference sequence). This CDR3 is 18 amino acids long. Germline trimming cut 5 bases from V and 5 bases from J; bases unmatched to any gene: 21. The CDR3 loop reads CASSPFLRDSIGYDEQYF. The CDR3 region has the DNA TGTGCCAGCAGTCCTTTCCTCCGGGACAGTATAGGGTACGACGAGCAGTACTTC.